This TCR beta chain was sequenced in a study of T cell repertoires in cytomegalovirus infection. Across the study: CMV infection plus the matching HLA type was flagged by public TCR beta signatures.

Study-level results: The study found HLA-C-restricted CMV-specific TCR beta clonotypes dominating the ex vivo response.

Each CDR3 protein is one row after TCRdb ran MiXCR on the reads. This table has approximately 750,000 distinct CDR3 sequences, approximately 40% appearing once. The CDR3 is made up of 14 amino acids. The V end lost 1 base, the J end lost 0 bases, and 4 bases lay between the germline ends. CDR1 and CDR2 from the germline V gene are LGHNA and YNFKEQ. This clonotype was observed a handful of times. The target antigen is unknown. This chain uses TRBV4-2 with TRBJ1-3, with no clear D. Source material: PBMCs. This TCR was recovered from a human donor in good health (CMV status not recorded). Some clones in this sample may be carry-over from other donors' samples. The CDR3 loop reads CASSQGVSGNTIYF. CDR3 nucleotide sequence: TGTGCCAGCAGCCAAGGGGTCTCTGGAAACACCATATATTTT.